The clone carrying this T cell receptor (beta chain) was recorded at least ten times. Its cognate antigen is unknown. These data are taken from a study of T-cell reconstitution after alpha-beta-depleted transplantation in children. Unique molecular identifiers tagged the TCRbeta library. TCRdb analysed the PCR reads with MiXCR anew, one entry per CDR3 protein. Among a few hundred thousand distinct CDR3 sequences, 11% were seen once, and the ten largest hold about 25%. The CDR3 loop spans 17 amino acids. The germline gives CDR1 MNHEY, CDR2 SVGAGI. The V gene lost 0 bases and the J gene lost 3 bases, with 12 bases spanning the gap. Study results and limitations: One year after transplant, T-cell counts and diversity came mostly from newly produced T cells. Reports say that about two months after transplant, the alpha-beta T cells came out of several hundred graft clones that had expanded. For some patients, TCRbeta diversity was high at day 60 because of recipient T cells and thymic progenitors that survived.

This TCR was sampled from a male patient aged 2-10 years who had a stem cell transplant for chronic granulomatous disease, so the T cells may come from the graft donor. Sequenced here: peripheral blood, sampled 180 days after TCRalphabeta/CD19-depleted stem cell transplant. V and J are TRBV6-5 and TRBJ2-6; the D call may be TRBD1 or TRBD2 (6 bases each). CDR3 sequence: CASSYSTGGVGANVLTF. The CDR3 DNA reads TGTGCCAGCAGTTACTCAACCGGGGGCGTTGGGGCCAACGTCCTGACTTTC.